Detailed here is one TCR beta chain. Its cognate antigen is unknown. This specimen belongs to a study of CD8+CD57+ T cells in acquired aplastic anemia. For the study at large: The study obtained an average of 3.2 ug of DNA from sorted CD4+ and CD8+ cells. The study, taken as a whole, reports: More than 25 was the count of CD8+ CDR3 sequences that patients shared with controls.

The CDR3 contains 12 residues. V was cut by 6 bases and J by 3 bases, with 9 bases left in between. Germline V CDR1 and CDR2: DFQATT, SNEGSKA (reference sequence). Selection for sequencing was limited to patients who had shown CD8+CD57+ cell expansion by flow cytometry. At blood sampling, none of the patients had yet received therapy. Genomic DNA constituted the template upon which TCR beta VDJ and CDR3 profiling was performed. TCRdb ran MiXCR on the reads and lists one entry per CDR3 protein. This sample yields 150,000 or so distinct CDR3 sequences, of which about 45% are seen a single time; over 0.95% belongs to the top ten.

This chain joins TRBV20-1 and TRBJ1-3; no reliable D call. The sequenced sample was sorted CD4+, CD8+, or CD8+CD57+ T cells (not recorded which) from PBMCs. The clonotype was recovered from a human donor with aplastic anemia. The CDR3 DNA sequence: TGCAGTGCCAGACGGCTTGGAAACACCATATATTTT. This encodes CSARRLGNTIYF.